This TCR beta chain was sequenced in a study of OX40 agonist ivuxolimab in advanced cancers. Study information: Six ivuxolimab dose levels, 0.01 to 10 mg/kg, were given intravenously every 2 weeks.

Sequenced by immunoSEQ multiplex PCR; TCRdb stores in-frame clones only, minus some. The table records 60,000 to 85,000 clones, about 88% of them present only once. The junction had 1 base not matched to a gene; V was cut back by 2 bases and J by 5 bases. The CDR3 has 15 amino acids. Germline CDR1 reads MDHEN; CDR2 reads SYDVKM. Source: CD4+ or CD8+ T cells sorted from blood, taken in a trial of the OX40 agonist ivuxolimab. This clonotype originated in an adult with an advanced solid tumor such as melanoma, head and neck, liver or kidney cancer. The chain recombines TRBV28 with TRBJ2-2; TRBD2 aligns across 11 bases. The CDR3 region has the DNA TGTGCCAGCAGTTTAGGGACTAGCGGAACCGGGGAGCTGTTTTTT. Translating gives CASSLGTSGTGELFF.